This T cell receptor beta chain stems from a study of T-cell reconstitution after alpha-beta-depleted transplantation in children. This clonotype was seen only a few times. Its antigen is not known. V was trimmed by 7 bases and J by 1 base, leaving 8 bases between them. This CDR3 is 13 amino acids long. Points from the study as a whole: Some patients owed their high day-60 TCRbeta diversity to surviving recipient T cells and thymic progenitors. Alpha-beta T cells present about two months after transplant were reported to originate from several hundred expanded graft clones. T-cell counts and diversity were attributed mostly to newly produced T cells one year after transplant.

Preparing the TCRbeta library involved the use of unique molecular identifiers. Each CDR3 protein gets one entry after TCRdb re-called the PCR reads with MiXCR. Here the sample spans some 200,000 distinct CDR3 sequences, approximately 8.4% being singletons. The TCR was taken from a male patient aged 2-10 years who had a stem cell transplant for acute myeloid leukemia, so the T cells may come from the graft donor. The sequences come from PBMCs, mostly from graft donor cells, collected 360 days after TCRalphabeta/CD19-depleted stem cell transplant. The rearrangement links TRBV12-3 or TRBV12-4 to TRBJ1-5; D is undetermined. This CDR3 is CASTPGSNQPQHF. CDR3 nucleotides: TGTGCCAGCACCCCCGGCAGCAATCAGCCCCAGCATTTT.